These 15 T cell receptor beta chains were all obtained from the same sample, sequenced in a study of cytomegalovirus exposure and HLA in healthy donors listed by TCRdb under 2017. Library generation was performed with the immunoSEQ multiplex PCR assay. For the multiplex PCR, a mixture combining 60 forward primers for TCR Vbeta segments and 13 reverse primers for TCR Jbeta segments was used. TCRdb took over this immuneACCESS table, retaining in-frame rearrangements with V and J assigned. Such tables are incomplete; in checked studies, under half of the missing clones stem from an unresolved V gene, and the remainder is unexplained. The sample yields 120,000 to 150,000 clones; around 81% were counted once. About 6.5% of the sample is held by the ten biggest clonotypes. Sequencing was performed on PBMCs. These TCRs come from a man aged 40-55 years in good health and CMV-seropositive.

This chain joins TRBV27 and TRBJ2-3; D perhaps matches TRBD1 (5 bases). This CDR3 is 15 amino acids long. CDR1 MNHEY and CDR2 SMNVEV come from the germline V gene (reference sequence). Trimming removed 3 bases from V and 8 bases from J, with 18 bases in between. CDR3 nucleotide sequence: TGTGCCAGCAGTTTGACCCCCGGACACCCCGGTACGCAGTATTTT. Amino acids: CASSLTPGHPGTQYF.

A few counts support this clone. V usage is TRBV28 and J usage is TRBJ2-5; 13 bases map to TRBD2. The trim removed 4 bases at V and 4 bases at J, leaving 9 bases unmatched. This CDR3 spans 17 amino acids. The germline V gene has CDR1 MDHEN and CDR2 SYDVKM. This chain's CDR3 is CASSSLAGGPFGETQYF. DNA for the CDR3: TGTGCCAGCAGTTCACTAGCGGGGGGGCCATTTGGAGAGACCCAGTACTTC.

On this clone itself: The junction and the germline gene differ at one end; a read error may be behind it. The chain employs TRBV28 and TRBJ1-2, with 7 bases aligning to TRBD1. Germline CDR1 MDHEN, CDR2 SYDVKM. The CDR3 extends over 15 amino acids. The CDR3 DNA reads as TGTGCCAGCAGTTCTCGAACTCTCGGGACAGCCTTTTCTCCTTTT. It specifies CASSSRTLGTAFSPF.

The V and J genes are TRBV29-1 and TRBJ2-1, with 12 bases aligning to TRBD2. The CDR3 contains 16 residues. Germline loops: CDR1 SQVTM, CDR2 ANQGSEA. Germline trimming cut 4 bases from V and 12 bases from J; bases unmatched to any gene: 16. The CDR3 region is CSVGDPGLAGQVGQFF. The CDR3 bases are TGCAGCGTTGGAGATCCGGGACTAGCGGGTCAAGTGGGGCAGTTCTTC.

The count of this clone is one. The chain joins TRBV19 to TRBJ2-1, with TRBD1 identical over 8 bases. After removal of 4 bases from V and 6 bases from J, the junction contained 2 bases not matched to a gene. Germline CDR1 is LNHDA and CDR2 is SQIVND (reference sequence). The CDR3 sequence is 13 residues long. CDR3 nucleotides: TGTGCCAGTAGTAGGACAGGGACCAATGAGCAGTTCTTC. Amino acid sequence: CASSRTGTNEQFF.

V gene TRBV30 combines with J gene TRBJ1-4; D call uncertain. V was cut by 1 base and J by 2 bases, with 5 bases left in between. This CDR3 spans 13 amino acids. Germline V gene sequence: CDR1 GTSNPN, CDR2 SVGIG (reference sequence). The CDR3 DNA reads TGTGCCTGGAGTGGTCAGACTAATGAAAAACTGTTTTTT. Translation: CAWSGQTNEKLFF.

The CDR3 DNA follows: TGTGCCAGCAGTAAGACCGGGACAGGGGCGGAGACCCAGTACTTC. Translating gives CASSKTGTGAETQYF. The V and J genes are TRBV6-5 and TRBJ2-5; TRBD1 agrees at 10 bases. Germline assignment: CDR1 MNHEY and CDR2 SVGAGI. Trimming at V came to 5 bases and at J to 5 bases, leaving 8 bases not matched to a gene. CDR3 length: 15 amino acids.

This chain uses TRBV25-1 with TRBJ2-1; 7 nucleotides match TRBD1. Germline V gene lookup returns CDR1 MGHDK and CDR2 SYGVNS. The length of the CDR3 is 14 residues. J gave up 5 bases and V 2 bases, and 3 bases lay outside the gene matches. The CDR3: CASSELTGHNEQFF. The CDR3 coding sequence is TGTGCCAGCAGTGAACTGACAGGGCACAATGAGCAGTTCTTC.

This clone showed up just once. The chain uses TRBV4-2 and TRBJ2-5, with TRBD1 matching 10 bases. The DNA matches TRBJ2-7 better at its end, which makes the J call doubtful. The germline CDR1 and CDR2 sequences are LGHNA and YNFKEQ. The length of the CDR3 is 15 residues. The CDR3 sequence is CASSLFRDRGYEQYF. The CDR3 bases are TGTGCCAGCAGCCTATTCCGGGACAGGGGTTACGAGCAGTACTTC.

The CDR3, as DNA: TGTGCCAGTAGTATAGATCGGCGGGGGAGCCAAGAGACCCAGTACTTC. Amino acid sequence: CASSIDRRGSQETQYF. V and J are TRBV19 and TRBJ2-5; 7 bases line up with TRBD2. The J segment lost 1 base and the V segment lost 0 bases, leaving 5 bases of the junction unmatched. Per germline, CDR1 LNHDA and CDR2 SQIVND (reference sequence). The CDR3 has 16 amino acids. The variable domain in full, completed from reference TRBV19 and TRBJ2-5, reads DGGITQSPKYLFRKEGQNVTLSCEQNLNHDAMYWYRQDPGQGLRLIYYSQIVNDFQKGDIAEGYSVSREKKESFPLTVTSAQKNPTAFYLCASSIDRRGSQETQYFGPGTRLLVL.

The V call is TRBV5-1, the J call TRBJ1-1; D not certain. The CDR3 has 13 residues. Germline values: CDR1 SGHRS, CDR2 YFSETQ. Trimming took 4 bases from V and 7 from J, leaving 14 bases between them. The CDR3 DNA reads TGCGCCAGCAGCCATTACAATGAAGTTGAAGCTTTCTTT. It yields the protein CASSHYNEVEAFF.

This clone showed up just once. The gene calls are TRBV5-1 and TRBJ2-7; possible D gene TRBD2, 6 bases. The CDR3 runs to 14 residues. The V gene lost 4 bases and the J gene lost 3 bases, with 14 bases spanning the gap. Germline CDR1 SGHRS, CDR2 YFSETQ. CDR3 bases: TGCGCCAGCAGCCCGGGAGAGGGGTTCTACGAGCAGTACTTC. Translating it yields CASSPGEGFYEQYF.

The chain is built from TRBV7-2 and TRBJ2-5; 12 bases fit TRBD1. Germline V CDR1 and CDR2: SGHTA, FQGNSA. CDR3 length: 16 amino acids. Trimming took 2 bases from V and 5 from J; bases not matched to a gene: 6. CDR3 in amino acids: CASSLRGQGARETQYF. Written as DNA, the CDR3 is TGTGCCAGCAGCTTAAGGGGACAGGGGGCTCGGGAGACCCAGTACTTC. Together with reference TRBV7-2 and TRBJ2-5, the CDR3 gives the full variable domain: GAGVSQSPSNKVTEKGKDVELRCDPISGHTALYWYRQSLGQGLEFLIYFQGNSAPDKSGLPSDRFSAERTGGSVSTLTIQRTQQEDSAVYLCASSLRGQGARETQYFGPGTRLLVL.

This clone has just one count. This chain joins TRBV6-5 and TRBJ1-2; TRBD1 might be the D (5 bases). Trimming shortened V by 0 bases and J by 6 bases, and 11 bases separated the two germline ends. The CDR3 is 14 residues long. Germline-derived CDR1 and CDR2 are MNHEY and SVGAGI. The CDR3 bases are TGTGCCAGCAGTTACTCGACAGTGATAGATGGCTACACCTTC. Translating it yields CASSYSTVIDGYTF.

The table lists this clone with a few counts. DNA of the CDR3: TGTGCCAGCAGCCTCACAGTGAACACTGAAGCTTTCTTT. Encoded protein: CASSLTVNTEAFF. The genes are TRBV7-2 and TRBJ1-1; D not certain. The CDR3 sequence is 13 residues long. Germline V gene sequence: CDR1 SGHTA, CDR2 FQGNSA. V was pared by 5 bases and J by 0 bases, with 7 bases between.